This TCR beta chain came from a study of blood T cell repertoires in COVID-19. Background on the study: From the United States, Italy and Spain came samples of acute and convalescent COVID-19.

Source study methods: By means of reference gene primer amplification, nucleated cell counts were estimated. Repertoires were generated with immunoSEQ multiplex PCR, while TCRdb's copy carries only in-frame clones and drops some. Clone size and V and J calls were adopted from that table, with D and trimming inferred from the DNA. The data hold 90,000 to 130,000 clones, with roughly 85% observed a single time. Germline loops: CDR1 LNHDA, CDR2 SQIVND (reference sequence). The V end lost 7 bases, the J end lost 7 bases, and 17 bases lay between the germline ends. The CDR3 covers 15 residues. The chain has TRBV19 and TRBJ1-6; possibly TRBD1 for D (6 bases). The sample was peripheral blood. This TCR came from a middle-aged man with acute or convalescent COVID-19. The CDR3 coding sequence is TGTGCCAGTAAGATCGGGGGGCCCTCCAATTCACCCCTCCACTTT. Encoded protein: CASKIGGPSNSPLHF.